The 31 T cell receptor beta chains below all came from one sample that was sequenced in a study of T cell changes during pregnancy in multiple sclerosis. The assay was immunoSEQ multiplex PCR, and TCRdb's table has in-frame clones only and misses some. The sample lists about 92,000 clones, approximately 92% occurring once. The sequencing here drew on peripheral blood, taken in the first trimester of pregnancy. These receptors all come from a female donor with multiple sclerosis, enrolled in a pregnancy study.

The sample holds one count of this clone. The V call is TRBV23-1, the J call TRBJ1-5; 7 bases match TRBD1. TRBV23-1 has ORF status, its function being uncertain. This CDR3 spans 19 amino acids. With 5 bases clipped from V and 2 bases from J, the junction kept 18 bases outside the gene matches. As DNA, the CDR3 is TGCGCCAGCAGTTCAATGAGAGGGGGCATTTACCCGGGCAATCAGCCCCAGCATTTT. This codes for CASSSMRGGIYPGNQPQHF.

The V gene is TRBV4-3, the J gene TRBJ2-1; TRBD2 aligns across 12 bases. CDR1 LGHNA and CDR2 YSLEER come from the germline V gene. The CDR3 runs 14 residues. The trim removed 3 bases at V and 7 bases at J, leaving 1 base unmatched. Here the CDR3 reads CASSHGLAGNEQFF. In DNA form, the CDR3 reads TGCGCCAGCAGCCATGGACTAGCGGGGAATGAGCAGTTCTTC.

This clone was found a few times. The J gene is TRBJ2-7, the V gene TRBV5-1; 9 nucleotides match TRBD1. V dropped 5 bases and J dropped 3; count of bases not matched to a gene: 12. The CDR3 runs to 16 residues. Germline lookup yields CDR1 SGHRS and CDR2 YFSETQ. CDR3 sequence (DNA): TGCGCCAGCAGTAGCACCGGGACAGGGTACGTCTACGAGCAGTACTTC. It encodes CASSSTGTGYVYEQYF. The full variable domain, with the rest looked up from reference TRBV5-1 and TRBJ2-7, is KAGVTQTPRYLIKTRGQQVTLSCSPISGHRSVSWYQQTPGQGLQFLFEYFSETQRNKGNFPGRFSGRQFSNSRSEMNVSTLELGDSALYLCASSSTGTGYVYEQYFGPGTRLTVT.

The table lists this clone with a few counts. The V gene is TRBV2, the J gene TRBJ1-1; D gene unclear. This CDR3 is built from 14 residues. Trimming removed 4 bases from V and 0 bases from J, with 9 bases in between. Germline-derived CDR1 and CDR2 are SNHLY and FYNNEI. CDR3 sequence (DNA): TGTGCCAGCAGTGGCGGGTCCCTGAACACTGAAGCTTTCTTT. Its translation is CASSGGSLNTEAFF.

This sequence joins TRBV2 and TRBJ2-7; 10 bases line up with TRBD2. The CDR3 loop spans 15 amino acids. V was clipped by 2 bases and J by 4 bases; unmatched bases: 5. Per germline, CDR1 SNHLY and CDR2 FYNNEI. CDR3 nucleotide sequence: TGTGCCAGCAGTGAAAGCCTAGCGGGGGCGTACGAGCAGTACTTC. Translating it yields CASSESLAGAYEQYF.

This clone has a handful of counts. V gene TRBV7-2 combines with J gene TRBJ1-5; D ambiguous. Germline V gene lookup returns CDR1 SGHTA and CDR2 FQGNSA. This CDR3 spans 15 amino acids. Trimming left V 1 base short and J 0 bases short, with 7 bases between. CDR3 sequence: CASSLVATSNQPQHF. The CDR3 region has the DNA TGTGCCAGCAGCTTAGTGGCCACTAGCAATCAGCCCCAGCATTTT.

This rearrangement joins TRBV6-6 to TRBJ2-6; D is undetermined. V dropped 5 bases and J dropped 0 bases, with 8 bases sitting between them. CDR3 length equals 15 residues. Germline CDR1 reads MNHNY; CDR2 reads SVGAGI (reference sequence). The CDR3 region has the DNA TGTGCCAGCAGTGGGCCCTCCTCTGGGGCCAACGTCCTGACTTTC. Translated, it gives CASSGPSSGANVLTF.

The chain combines TRBV14 with TRBJ2-4; no clear D gene. The ends were cut back, 1 base at V and 0 bases at J, with 4 bases in the middle. Germline V CDR1 and CDR2: SGHDN, FVKESK. This CDR3 is 14 amino acids long. The CDR3: CASSQGAAKNIQYF. The CDR3 nucleotides are TGTGCCAGCAGCCAAGGGGCAGCCAAAAACATTCAGTACTTC. The full variable domain, its missing parts supplied by reference TRBV14 and TRBJ2-4, is EAGVTQFPSHSVIEKGQTVTLRCDPISGHDNLYWYRRVMGKEIKFLLHFVKESKQDESGMPNNRFLAERTGGTYSTLKVQPAELEDSGVYFCASSQGAAKNIQYFGAGTRLSVL.

In this sample, this clone turned up once. The rearrangement links TRBV5-1 to TRBJ2-2, with 9 bases that match TRBD1. The ends lost 0 bases at V and 5 bases at J; junction bases unmatched: 2. In germline, CDR1 is SGHRS, CDR2 YFSETQ. CDR3 length: 15 amino acids. This chain's CDR3 is CASSLADRGTGELFF. As DNA, the CDR3 is TGCGCCAGCAGCTTGGCGGACAGGGGTACCGGGGAGCTGTTTTTT.

The V and J genes are TRBV5-5 and TRBJ2-7, with 7 positions matching TRBD2. Losses at the gene ends were 3 bases for V and 2 bases for J; bases not matched to a gene: 5. The germline V gene encodes CDR1 SGHKS and CDR2 YYEKEE (reference sequence). This CDR3 has 14 residues. The CDR3 reads CASSWASGTYEQYF. The DNA of the CDR3 is TGTGCCAGCAGCTGGGCTAGCGGCACCTACGAGCAGTACTTC.

This chain links TRBV11-3 with TRBJ2-7, with TRBD1 identical over 7 bases. Per the germline V gene, CDR1 is SGHNT and CDR2 is YENEEA. This CDR3 comprises 15 residues. The J segment lost 3 bases and the V segment lost 0 bases, leaving 5 bases of the junction unmatched. The CDR3 nucleotides read TGTGCCAGCAGCTTAGAAGGCAGGGGGAACTACGAGCAGTACTTC. This translates into CASSLEGRGNYEQYF.

The V gene is TRBV5-4, the J gene TRBJ1-2; 9 positions agree with TRBD1. Trimming removed 4 bases from V and 8 bases from J; junction bases left unmatched: 18. The V gene's germline CDR1 is SGHNT and CDR2 YYREEE (reference sequence). This CDR3 region has 17 residues. This CDR3 is CASSPQAGRQGVRGYTF. The DNA for the CDR3 is TGTGCCAGCAGCCCTCAGGCGGGGCGACAGGGGGTTCGAGGCTACACCTTC.

The rearrangement links TRBV4-2 to TRBJ1-1, with TRBD1 identical over 10 bases. From germline, CDR1 is LGHNA and CDR2 YNFKEQ. V lost 4 bases, J lost 0 bases, and 5 bases stayed unmatched. The CDR3 is made up of 16 amino acids. CDR3 DNA: TGTGCCAGCAGCCTCATCGGGACAGGGGTGAACACTGAAGCTTTCTTT. Translated, it gives CASSLIGTGVNTEAFF.

This chain links TRBV7-2 with TRBJ2-3, with 9 bases aligning to TRBD2. There are 17 residues in the CDR3. V lost 2 bases, J lost 1 base, and 7 bases stayed unmatched. From germline, CDR1 is SGHTA and CDR2 FQGNSA. DNA for the CDR3: TGTGCCAGCAGCTTAAGACCCGGGACTAGCCGCACAGATACGCAGTATTTT. It encodes CASSLRPGTSRTDTQYF.

J is TRBJ2-7 and V is TRBV9, with D perhaps matching TRBD2 (6 bases). The CDR3 contains 15 residues. Germline loops: CDR1 SGDLS, CDR2 YYNGEE. Trimming took off 0 bases at V and 2 bases at J, with 12 bases between the two ends. CDR3 in DNA: TGTGCCAGCAGCGTAGCTTGGGAGGCCCCCTACGAGCAGTACTTC. Translating gives CASSVAWEAPYEQYF.

The J gene is TRBJ1-1, the V gene TRBV28, with TRBD1 matching over 7 bases. This CDR3 has 15 amino acids. The germline gives CDR1 MDHEN, CDR2 SYDVKM. V lost 2 bases, J lost 4 bases, and 7 bases stayed unmatched. The CDR3 DNA is TGTGCCAGCAGTTTAGGGCAGGGGGTTTCCACTGAAGCTTTCTTT. It encodes CASSLGQGVSTEAFF.

The V call is TRBV27, the J call TRBJ2-1; 12 nucleotides align to TRBD2. Germline V gives CDR1 MNHEY, CDR2 SMNVEV (reference sequence). The CDR3 spans 17 residues. The junction had 10 bases not matched to a gene; V was cut back by 5 bases and J by 5 bases. The CDR3 reads CASSPRLAGGRHNEQFF. The CDR3 coding sequence is TGTGCCAGCAGTCCCAGGCTAGCGGGAGGGCGTCACAATGAGCAGTTCTTC.

This clone turned up a few times. The chain uses TRBV27 and TRBJ2-7; TRBD1 agrees at 10 bases. With V trimmed by 5 bases and J by 6 bases, 7 bases remained unmatched. Per germline, CDR1 MNHEY and CDR2 SMNVEV (reference sequence). The CDR3 is 14 amino acids. Here the CDR3 DNA reads TGTGCCAGCAGTCCCGGGGACAGGGGTAGCGAGCAGTACTTC. This gives the protein CASSPGDRGSEQYF.

V usage is TRBV27 and J usage is TRBJ1-2, with D uncertain. CDR3 length: 13 amino acids. From germline, CDR1 is MNHEY and CDR2 SMNVEV (reference sequence). The V and J ends lost 5 bases and 4 bases respectively, with 11 bases between them. The CDR3 region is CASSDPTSYGYTF. DNA of the CDR3: TGTGCCAGCAGTGATCCTACCTCCTATGGCTACACCTTC.

The chain employs TRBV19 and TRBJ2-2; 8 nucleotides line up with TRBD1. The CDR3 loop spans 15 amino acids. After removal of 3 bases from V and 1 base from J, the junction contained 1 base not matched to a gene. CDR1 is LNHDA, CDR2 SQIVND, per germline (reference sequence). Here the CDR3 DNA reads TGTGCCAGTAGTATTACAGGGGGGAACACCGGGGAGCTGTTTTTT. As protein: CASSITGGNTGELFF. Filled out from reference TRBV19 and TRBJ2-2, the complete variable domain reads DGGITQSPKYLFRKEGQNVTLSCEQNLNHDAMYWYRQDPGQGLRLIYYSQIVNDFQKGDIAEGYSVSREKKESFPLTVTSAQKNPTAFYLCASSITGGNTGELFFGEGSRLTVL.

The V call is TRBV29-1, the J call TRBJ2-5; weak D call: TRBD2 (6 bases). The CDR3 contains 12 residues. The V gene's germline CDR1 is SQVTM and CDR2 ANQGSEA. Trimming cost V 4 bases and J 4 bases, with 10 bases left between them. DNA for the CDR3: TGCAGCGTTGGGGGACTTCTAGAGACCCAGTACTTC. Amino acid sequence: CSVGGLLETQYF.

This clone was seen just once. The chain links TRBV10-3 to TRBJ1-1; 12 bases fit TRBD1. The germline gives CDR1 ENHRY, CDR2 SYGVKD. CDR3 length equals 14 residues. Trimming removed 10 bases from V and 4 bases from J; junction bases left unmatched: 7. In DNA form, the CDR3 reads TGTGCCACCCGGGACAGGGGGCTGAGCACTGAAGCTTTCTTT. Protein sequence: CATRDRGLSTEAFF.

This chain uses TRBV27 with TRBJ2-7; 8 positions agree with TRBD1. V gave up 4 bases and J gave up 5 bases; unmatched junction bases: 4. Germline CDR1 is MNHEY and CDR2 is SMNVEV (reference sequence). The CDR3 spans 13 residues. The CDR3, as DNA: TGTGCCAGCAGTTACAGGGGGTCCCACGAGCAGTACTTC. The encoded protein is CASSYRGSHEQYF.

This chain connects TRBV7-8 to TRBJ1-5; D ambiguous. From germline, CDR1 is SGHVS and CDR2 FQNEAQ. Trimming stripped 4 bases from V and 0 bases from J, with 13 bases between. CDR3 length equals 16 residues. CDR3 bases: TGTGCCAGCAGCTCCCACGTCGGGGATAGCAATCAGCCCCAGCATTTT. Translating it yields CASSSHVGDSNQPQHF.

V gene TRBV6-5 combines with J gene TRBJ2-7, with 8 positions matching TRBD2. The CDR3 extends over 15 amino acids. V was pared by 8 bases and J by 4 bases, with 13 bases of the junction left unmatched. Per the germline V gene, CDR1 is MNHEY and CDR2 is SVGAGI. The CDR3 region is CASAKTGGASYEQYF. The CDR3 DNA follows: TGTGCCAGCGCCAAAACGGGGGGGGCCTCTTACGAGCAGTACTTC.

The rearrangement uses TRBV5-1 and TRBJ2-1; 10 nucleotides align to TRBD2. The CDR3 runs to 15 residues. Unmatched junction bases numbered 3, after V lost 1 base and J lost 5 bases. The germline V gene encodes CDR1 SGHRS and CDR2 YFSETQ. CDR3 bases: TGCGCCAGCAGCTTGAGGCTAGCGGGGGACAATGAGCAGTTCTTC. Encoded protein: CASSLRLAGDNEQFF.

The chain carries TRBV5-6 and TRBJ2-7; the D gene is possibly TRBD2 (5 bases). Germline CDR1 and CDR2: SGHDT and YYEEEE. The CDR3 has 13 residues. V lost 4 bases, J lost 6 bases, and 14 bases lay in between. As DNA, the CDR3 is TGTGCCAGCAGCGCCACTAGAATGCGCGAGCAGTACTTC. This codes for CASSATRMREQYF. Filled out from reference TRBV5-6 and TRBJ2-7, the complete variable domain reads DAGVTQSPTHLIKTRGQQVTLRCSPKSGHDTVSWYQQALGQGPQFIFQYYEEEERQRGNFPDRFSGHQFPNYSSELNVNALLLGDSALYLCASSATRMREQYFGPGTRLTVT.

This clone was detected only a few times. The chain is built from TRBV5-6 and TRBJ2-7; 10 positions agree with TRBD1. There are 15 residues in the CDR3. V was pared by 2 bases and J by 3 bases, with 5 bases of the junction left unmatched. Germline V gene data show CDR1 as SGHDT and CDR2 as YYEEEE. In DNA, the CDR3 is TGTGCCAGCAGCTTTCGACAGGGGGCATTCTACGAGCAGTACTTC. Translation: CASSFRQGAFYEQYF.

This rearrangement joins TRBV28 to TRBJ1-3; weak D call: TRBD1 (5 bases). CDR1 is MDHEN, CDR2 SYDVKM, per germline. This CDR3 has 15 residues. V lost 4 bases, J lost 3 bases, and 13 bases lay in between. This CDR3 is CASSSPTEVGNTIYF. The CDR3, as DNA: TGTGCCAGCAGTTCCCCGACAGAGGTTGGAAACACCATATATTTT.

This rearrangement joins TRBV5-4 to TRBJ2-1, with D uncertain. Germline CDR1 SGHNT, CDR2 YYREEE (reference sequence). Trimming shortened V by 4 bases and J by 5 bases, and 10 bases separated the two germline ends. The CDR3 sequence is 13 residues long. For the CDR3, the DNA is TGTGCCAGCAGCCGCAATGTAGACAATGAGCAGTTCTTC. Residues: CASSRNVDNEQFF. Together with reference TRBV5-4 and TRBJ2-1, the CDR3 gives the full variable domain: ETGVTQSPTHLIKTRGQQVTLRCSSQSGHNTVSWYQQALGQGPQFIFQYYREEENGRGNFPPRFSGLQFPNYSSELNVNALELDDSALYLCASSRNVDNEQFFGPGTRLTVL.

The rearrangement links TRBV28 to TRBJ2-3, with TRBD2 identical over 10 bases. CDR1 and CDR2 (germline): MDHEN, SYDVKM. V gave up 3 bases and J gave up 3 bases; unmatched junction bases: 3. The CDR3 sequence is 15 residues long. The CDR3 is CASSLSLAGTDTQYF. Here the CDR3 DNA reads TGTGCCAGCAGTTTGTCACTAGCGGGAACAGATACGCAGTATTTT. Combining the CDR3 with reference TRBV28 and TRBJ2-3 gives the whole variable domain DVKVTQSSRYLVKRTGEKVFLECVQDMDHENMFWYRQDPGLGLRLIYFSYDVKMKEKGDIPEGYSVSREKKERFSLILESASTNQTSMYLCASSLSLAGTDTQYFGPGTRLTVL.